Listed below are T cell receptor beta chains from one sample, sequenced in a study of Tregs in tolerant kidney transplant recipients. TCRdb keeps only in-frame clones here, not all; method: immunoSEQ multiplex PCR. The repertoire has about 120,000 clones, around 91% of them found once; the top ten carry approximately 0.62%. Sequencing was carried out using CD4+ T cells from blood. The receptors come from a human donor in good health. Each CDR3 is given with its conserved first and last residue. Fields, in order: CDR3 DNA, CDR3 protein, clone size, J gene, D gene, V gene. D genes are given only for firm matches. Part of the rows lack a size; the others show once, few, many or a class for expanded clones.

TGTGCCAGCAGAGCAGGGATGTGGAATCAGCCCCAGCATTTT	CASRAGMWNQPQHF	.	TRBJ1-5	.	TRBV6-5
TGTGCCAGCAGTTTGTGGTCCGGGACAGGGGGGTCTAATTCACCCCTCCACTTT	CASSLWSGTGGSNSPLHF	.	TRBJ1-6	TRBD1	TRBV28
TGCAGCTCTGGGACTAGGAGCCACAATGAGCAGTTCTTC	CSSGTRSHNEQFF	.	TRBJ2-1	TRBD2	TRBV29-1
TGTGCCAGCAGCCCACCCGACAGGGGGATTTTTCAGTACTTC	CASSPPDRGIFQYF	.	TRBJ2-4	TRBD1	TRBV4-2
TGTGCCAGAAGCTTGGCCGGGTGGGCCCCCTACGAGCAGTACTTC	CARSLAGWAPYEQYF	once	TRBJ2-7	.	TRBV5-3
TGTGCCAGCAGTGAAGGACCGAGTATCTACGAGCAGTACTTC	CASSEGPSIYEQYF	.	TRBJ2-7	.	TRBV2
TGCAGTGACGGGGGGTCCACAGATACGCAGTATTTT	CSDGGSTDTQYF	.	TRBJ2-3	TRBD2	TRBV29-1
TGTGCCAGCAGCTTAGCGGACAGGGGAAGCACTGAAGCTTTCTTT	CASSLADRGSTEAFF	.	TRBJ1-1	TRBD1	TRBV7-3
TGTGCCAGCAGCTTACTAGCTAACTATGGCTACACCTTC	CASSLLANYGYTF	.	TRBJ1-2	.	TRBV7-8
TGTGCCAGCAGTGAAATCTCCGGGACCTTAAACACCGGGGACCTGTTTTTT	CASSEISGTLNTGDLFF	.	TRBJ2-2	.	TRBV6-1
TGTGCCATCAGTGAGTCGGACGGGAGATCTTATGGCTACACCTTC	CAISESDGRSYGYTF	.	TRBJ1-2	.	TRBV10-3
TGTGCCAGCAGAACCTCAGGGAGAACAGATACGCAGTATTTT	CASRTSGRTDTQYF	.	TRBJ2-3	.	TRBV6-6
TGTGCCAGCAGCGTAGACGGGAGGCTAGCCAAAAACATTCAGTACTTC	CASSVDGRLAKNIQYF	.	TRBJ2-4	TRBD2	TRBV9
TGTGCCAGCAGCTTCGGGGATGCCGAGACCCAGTACTTC	CASSFGDAETQYF	once	TRBJ2-5	.	TRBV5-6
TGTGCCGGCAGGGGGAGCCTCTACAATGAGCAGTTCTTC	CAGRGSLYNEQFF	.	TRBJ2-1	.	TRBV21-1
TGTGCCACCCGCATATCTGGGGCCAACGTCCTGACTTTC	CATRISGANVLTF	.	TRBJ2-6	.	TRBV7-9
TGCGCCAGCAGCGTTGACAGGGATCAGCCCCAGCATTTT	CASSVDRDQPQHF	.	TRBJ1-5	TRBD1	TRBV5-1
TGTGCCAGCAGCTTAGGCAGGGCACTCTCTGGGGCCAACGTCCTGACTTTC	CASSLGRALSGANVLTF	.	TRBJ2-6	.	TRBV7-2
TGTGCCAGTAGTATGTGGGGGGCCGAGCAGTACTTC	CASSMWGAEQYF	once	TRBJ2-7	.	TRBV19
TGTGCCAGCAGCTCGGATTCGACAGTTGAAGCTTTCTTT	CASSSDSTVEAFF	once	TRBJ1-1	.	TRBV7-3
TGTGCCAGCTCACCTTTGACAGGGAGCTCCTACAATGAGCAGTTCTTC	CASSPLTGSSYNEQFF	once	TRBJ2-1	TRBD1	TRBV18
TGCGCCAGCAGCCTCCGACAGGATAACACCGGGGAGCTGTTTTTT	CASSLRQDNTGELFF	once	TRBJ2-2	.	TRBV5-1
TGTGCCAGCTCACCCAGGGCTGGGGGGCGCGGAGATACGCAGTATTTT	CASSPRAGGRGDTQYF	.	TRBJ2-3	.	TRBV18
TGCAGCGTCAACCCTAGCACAGATACGCAGTATTTT	CSVNPSTDTQYF	.	TRBJ2-3	.	TRBV29-1
TGTGCCAGCAGCCCCTTAAATTACGAGCAGTACTTC	CASSPLNYEQYF	.	TRBJ2-7	.	TRBV7-6
TGTGCCAGCAGCATCCCCGGGGGGCGAGGGAACACTGAAGCTTTCTTT	CASSIPGGRGNTEAFF	.	TRBJ1-1	.	TRBV7-9
TGTGCCAGCAGCCAACGGCCGGGAGGGAGGGATACGCAGTATTTT	CASSQRPGGRDTQYF	.	TRBJ2-3	TRBD2	TRBV7-2
TGCGCCAGCAGTCAATTGTGGAGCAATCAGCCCCAGCATTTT	CASSQLWSNQPQHF	.	TRBJ1-5	.	TRBV23-1
TGTGCCATCCGGGGAGGGCCGGGTGAGGAGGAGCAGTACTTC	CAIRGGPGEEEQYF	.	TRBJ2-5	TRBD2	TRBV10-3
TGTGCCAGCTCTGGGGGGACCTACTCCTACGAGCAGTACTTC	CASSGGTYSYEQYF	few	TRBJ2-7	.	TRBV6-1
TGTGCCAGCAGCTCGGAGAACTATGGCTACACCTTC	CASSSENYGYTF	.	TRBJ1-2	.	TRBV11-1
TGTGCCAGCTCACCTACGTACCAAGAGACCCAGTACTTC	CASSPTYQETQYF	.	TRBJ2-5	.	TRBV18
TGCAGCGTTGAAGATCCGAAACAGGGGATCAACATTCAGTACTTC	CSVEDPKQGINIQYF	once	TRBJ2-4	TRBD1	TRBV29-1
TGTGCCAGCAGTGAAGGGGGGGCCGGGGCCAACGTCCTGACTTTC	CASSEGGAGANVLTF	.	TRBJ2-6	.	TRBV6-1
TGTGCCAGCAGCTTTGGACAGGGCTACAATGAGCAGTTCTTC	CASSFGQGYNEQFF	.	TRBJ2-1	TRBD1	TRBV5-8
TGTGCCAGCAGTCGATCAGGGGGCGTCAATAATGAAAAACTGTTTTTT	CASSRSGGVNNEKLFF	.	TRBJ1-4	TRBD1	TRBV11-2
TGCGCCAGCCGAAGGACAGGGGATGGGGCCAAAAACATTCAGTACTTC	CASRRTGDGAKNIQYF	.	TRBJ2-4	TRBD1	TRBV4-1
TGCAGCGTACTACCAGGACGTGGCGAGCAGTACTTC	CSVLPGRGEQYF	.	TRBJ2-7	.	TRBV29-1
TGTGCCAGCAGTGAATTAAGGGGCGGGTCTAGCACAGATACGCAGTATTTT	CASSELRGGSSTDTQYF	.	TRBJ2-3	.	TRBV6-1
TGTGCCAGCAGCGTAGGGCCAGGTCCAAGGGACTCTGGAAACACCATATATTTT	CASSVGPGPRDSGNTIYF	.	TRBJ1-3	.	TRBV9